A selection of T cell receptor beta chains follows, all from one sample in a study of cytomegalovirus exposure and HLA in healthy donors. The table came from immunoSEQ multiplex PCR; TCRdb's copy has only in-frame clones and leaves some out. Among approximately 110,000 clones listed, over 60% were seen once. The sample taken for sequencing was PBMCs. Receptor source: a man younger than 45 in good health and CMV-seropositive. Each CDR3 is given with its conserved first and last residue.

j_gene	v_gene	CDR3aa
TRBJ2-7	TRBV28	CASSFRIAGGKYEQYF
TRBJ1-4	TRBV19	CASSRLGRRNEKLFF
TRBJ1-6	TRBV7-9	CSSSHTPRHLHF
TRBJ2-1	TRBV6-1	CASSEIVGGRGNEQFF
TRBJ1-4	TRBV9	CASSDGQGYEKLFF
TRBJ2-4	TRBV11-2	CASSLDPTGGAKYF
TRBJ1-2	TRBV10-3	CAISESGSSYGYTF
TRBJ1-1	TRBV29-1	CSVARGGSTEAFF
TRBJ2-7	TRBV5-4	CASFSGTASYEQYF
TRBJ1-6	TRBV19	CASSIGGGPDSPLHF
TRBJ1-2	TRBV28	CASSLSGQGYGYPF
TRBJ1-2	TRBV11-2	CASSFGGVEYGYTF
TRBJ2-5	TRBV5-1	CASSSARVSETQYF
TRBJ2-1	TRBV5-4	CASSASGGASSYNEQFF
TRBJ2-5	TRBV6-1	CASSEISGTQETQYF
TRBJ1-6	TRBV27	CASSWSGGTYNSPLHF
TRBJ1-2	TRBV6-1	CASSEGPANYGYTF
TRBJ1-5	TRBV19	CASSIFLGGNQPQHF
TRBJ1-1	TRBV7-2	CASSSVLTGNTEAFF
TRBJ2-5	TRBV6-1	CASSVLGQGQETQYF
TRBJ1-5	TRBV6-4	CASSEVQGSQPQHF
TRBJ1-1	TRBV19	CASKTGRGRKNTEAFF
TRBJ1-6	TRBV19	CAPPSRRANSPLHF
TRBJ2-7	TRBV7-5	CVRSLVPSTTGPNRNSYEQYF
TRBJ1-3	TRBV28	CASSFFAGSGNTIYF
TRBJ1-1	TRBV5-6	CASSPRGDIEAFF
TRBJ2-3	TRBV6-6	CASSLDRVTDTQYF
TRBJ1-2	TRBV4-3	CASSQEGTAIERGYTF
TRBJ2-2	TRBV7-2	CASSPSGNTGELFF
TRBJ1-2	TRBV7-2	CASSLQGSNYGYTF
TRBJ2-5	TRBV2	CASSQGLGETQYF
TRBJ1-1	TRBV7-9	CASSHRDRGIGTEAFF
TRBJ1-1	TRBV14	CASSQLDVGTEAFF
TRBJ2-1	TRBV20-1	CSASRGHEQFF
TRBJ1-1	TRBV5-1	CASSWATGSVDTEAFF
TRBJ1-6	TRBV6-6	CASSPRDRNSPLHF